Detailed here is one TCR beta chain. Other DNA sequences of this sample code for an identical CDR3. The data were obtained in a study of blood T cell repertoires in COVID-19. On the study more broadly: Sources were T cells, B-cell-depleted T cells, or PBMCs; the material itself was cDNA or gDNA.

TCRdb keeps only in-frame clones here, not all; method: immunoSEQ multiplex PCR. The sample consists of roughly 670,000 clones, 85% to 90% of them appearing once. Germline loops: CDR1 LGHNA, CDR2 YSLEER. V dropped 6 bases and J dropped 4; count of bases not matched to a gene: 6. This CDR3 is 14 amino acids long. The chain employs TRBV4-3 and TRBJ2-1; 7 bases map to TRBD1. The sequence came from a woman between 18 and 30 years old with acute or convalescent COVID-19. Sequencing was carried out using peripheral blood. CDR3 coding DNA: TGCGCCAGCAGTTACCGGGACAGTTACAATGAGCAGTTCTTC. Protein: CASSYRDSYNEQFF.